The following is a TCR beta chain sequence with its context. This entry comes from a study of blood T cell repertoires in COVID-19. Turning to the study itself: Sites across the United States, Italy and Spain contributed samples from acute and convalescent COVID-19.

This CDR3 region has 16 residues. V lost 3 bases to trimming and J lost 1 base, with 15 bases between them. From germline, CDR1 is LNHDA and CDR2 SQIVND (reference sequence). The repertoire was sequenced with immunoSEQ multiplex PCR; TCRdb's copy has only in-frame clones and lacks some. In the table there are some 340,000 clones, around 83% of which are singletons. The chain is built from TRBV19 and TRBJ1-1, with D possibly TRBD1 on 5 matching bases. The source material was PBMCs or T cells enriched from blood (not recorded which). This TCR was recovered from a woman aged 50 to 60 who had recovered from COVID-19. The CDR3 reads CASSILGGRGNTEAFF. The CDR3 coding sequence is TGTGCCAGTAGTATTCTGGGGGGAAGAGGGAACACTGAAGCTTTCTTT.